This T cell receptor (beta chain) was sequenced for a study of T cells in Graves' hyperthyroidism and ophthalmopathy. As for the study in general: Peripheral blood samples were taken at initial diagnosis, prior to any treatment. Study-level points and caveats: From stable hyperthyroidism, ophthalmopathy was separated by a 13 V-J model.

Researchers took RNA transcripts and amplified the TCR beta CDR3 regions from them. Researchers ran a first-round RT-PCR on the TCR CDR3 using the HTBI primer set. TCRdb re-called the multiplex PCR reads through MiXCR, storing one row per CDR3 protein. The data show around 190,000 distinct CDR3 sequences, around 16% seen once. The junction had 6 bases not matched to a gene; V was cut back by 3 bases and J by 0 bases. Looked up from germline, CDR1 is LNHDA and CDR2 is SQIVND (reference sequence). The CDR3 is 16 amino acids. To note about this clonotype: Its antigen is not identified.

The sequence was collected from a woman in her 50s with Graves' hyperthyroidism. Specimen: blood. The rearrangement joins TRBV19 to TRBJ2-3; TRBD2 aligns across 7 bases. DNA of the CDR3: TGTGCCAGTAGTATCCGAGCGGGGCTTAGCACAGATACGCAGTATTTT. Translating it yields CASSIRAGLSTDTQYF.